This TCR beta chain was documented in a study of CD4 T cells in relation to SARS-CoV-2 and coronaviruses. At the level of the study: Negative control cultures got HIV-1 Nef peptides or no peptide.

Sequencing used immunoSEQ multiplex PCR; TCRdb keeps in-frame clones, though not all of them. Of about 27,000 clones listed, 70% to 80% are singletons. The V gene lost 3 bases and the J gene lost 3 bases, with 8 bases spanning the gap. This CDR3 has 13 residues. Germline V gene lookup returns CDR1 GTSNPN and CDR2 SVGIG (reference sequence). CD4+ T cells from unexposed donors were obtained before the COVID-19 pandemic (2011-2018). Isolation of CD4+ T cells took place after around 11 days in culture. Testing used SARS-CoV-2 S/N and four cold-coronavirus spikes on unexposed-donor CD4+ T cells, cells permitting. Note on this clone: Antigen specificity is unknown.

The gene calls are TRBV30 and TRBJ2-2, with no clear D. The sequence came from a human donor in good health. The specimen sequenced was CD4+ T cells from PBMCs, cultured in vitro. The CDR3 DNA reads TGTGCCTGGAGACCGAGGCACACCGGGGAGCTGTTTTTT. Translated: CAWRPRHTGELFF.